This entry concerns a single TCR beta chain. Deletions cut 5 bases from V and 4 bases from J, with 14 bases between. The CDR3 is 14 residues long. This sample stems from a study of T cells in Graves' hyperthyroidism and ophthalmopathy. RNA transcripts yielded amplified TCR beta CDR3 regions. The HTBI primer set was used in a first-round RT-PCR of the TCR CDR3. TCRdb fed the multiplex PCR reads into MiXCR, producing one record per CDR3 protein. The sample carries fewer than 450,000 distinct CDR3 sequences, around 15% recorded once. The TCR was taken from a woman in her fifties or sixties with Graves' ophthalmopathy. V usage is TRBV12-3 or TRBV12-4 and J usage is TRBJ2-5; D tentatively reads TRBD1 or TRBD2 (6 bases each). Sequenced material: blood. The CDR3 region has the DNA TGTGCCAGCAGTCCATGGACAGCGGGAGAGACCCAGTACTTC. The encoded protein is CASSPWTAGETQYF.